The rows below give T cell receptor beta chains drawn from one sample of a study of OX40 agonist ivuxolimab in advanced cancers. Data came from immunoSEQ multiplex PCR; TCRdb stores just in-frame clones and leaves some out. The sample yields approximately 32,000 clones, approximately 89% seen once. The material was CD4+ or CD8+ T cells sorted from blood, obtained in a trial of the OX40 agonist ivuxolimab. These receptors all stem from an adult with an advanced solid tumor such as melanoma, head and neck, liver or kidney cancer. The CDR3 runs from the conserved cysteine through the conserved F or W. A D gene is named only where the DNA matches it firmly. The size entry is marked missing in some rows and otherwise reads once, few, many or a size class.

DNA	CDR3	V	J	length	size	D
TGTGCCAGCAGCCCTAAGGGTGGGGGTTCTAGCACAGATACGCAGTATTTT	CASSPKGGGSSTDTQYF	TRBV5-4	TRBJ2-3	17	-	-
TGTGCCAGCTCACCCGTCGGACTCTCCTACGAGCAGTACTTC	CASSPVGLSYEQYF	TRBV18	TRBJ2-7	14	once	-
TGTGCCACCGGACACCTCACTGGGTACAGTTACAATGAGCAGTTCTTC	CATGHLTGYSYNEQFF	TRBV15	TRBJ2-1	16	-	-
TGTGCCAGCAGTTCCCAGGGGGAGACCCAGTACTTC	CASSSQGETQYF	TRBV6-5	TRBJ2-5	12	-	-
TGTGCCAGCAGGAATGGAGTTCTCTATGGCTACACCTTC	CASRNGVLYGYTF	TRBV28	TRBJ1-2	13	-	-
TGTGCCAGCTCAGCTAGCAGGACAGGGGGCACAGAGACCCAGTACTTC	CASSASRTGGTETQYF	TRBV18	TRBJ2-5	16	once	TRBD1
TGTGCCAGCAGCTTAATGACTAGCACAGATACGCAGTATTTT	CASSLMTSTDTQYF	TRBV7-2	TRBJ2-3	14	-	-
TGTGCCAGCAGCGTTGGCGAGTCCTACGAGCAGTACTTC	CASSVGESYEQYF	TRBV9	TRBJ2-7	13	-	-
TGTGCCAGCAGCCACGGAGACAGTCTTTCCTACGAGCAGTACTTC	CASSHGDSLSYEQYF	TRBV7-9	TRBJ2-7	15	-	-
TGTGCCAGCAAAAGGGGGAGCTCCTACGAGCAGTACTTC	CASKRGSSYEQYF	TRBV6-5	TRBJ2-7	13	-	-
TGTGCCAGCAAGGAGAGGAGCTCCTACAATGAGCAGTTCTTC	CASKERSSYNEQFF	TRBV27	TRBJ2-1	14	-	-
TGTGCCAGTAGTGCCGGACAGGGGAGGGCCAAAAACATTCAGTACTTC	CASSAGQGRAKNIQYF	TRBV19	TRBJ2-4	16	-	TRBD1
TGTGCCAGCAGAGGGTGGGTGAACACTGAAGCTTTCTTT	CASRGWVNTEAFF	TRBV27	TRBJ1-1	13	-	-
TGCGCCAGCAGCCAAGACCCTAGGCCGACCTACAATGAGCAGTTCTTC	CASSQDPRPTYNEQFF	TRBV4-1	TRBJ2-1	16	-	-
TGTGCCAGCAGCGGGGGGACAATGTCTTCGAATGGCTACACCTTC	CASSGGTMSSNGYTF	TRBV7-9	TRBJ1-2	15	-	-
TGCAGCGTTGGGACGGACAGGGCCTACGAGCAGTACTTC	CSVGTDRAYEQYF	TRBV29-1	TRBJ2-7	13	-	TRBD1
TGTGCCAGCAGTTATTCGCTACTAGCGGGCGAGCAGTACTTC	CASSYSLLAGEQYF	TRBV6-5	TRBJ2-7	14	-	TRBD2
TGTGCCAGCAGCGTGACTCGTGGGCTGTTCTTC	CASSVTRGLFF	TRBV28	TRBJ2-1	11	-	-
TGTGCCAGCAGGATGACTAGCGAGAATGAGCAGTTCTTC	CASRMTSENEQFF	TRBV2	TRBJ2-1	13	-	TRBD2
TGTGCCAGCAGCTTAGTCTCGATTGGTGGGGAGCAGTACTTC	CASSLVSIGGEQYF	TRBV11-3	TRBJ2-5	14	-	-
TGCGCCAGCAGCCACGGACTAGCGATATACACCACCTACGAGCAGTACTTC	CASSHGLAIYTTYEQYF	TRBV5-1	TRBJ2-7	17	-	TRBD2
TGCGCCAGCAGCCAAGGACTAGCGGGAGCCACAGATACGCAGTATTTT	CASSQGLAGATDTQYF	TRBV5-1	TRBJ2-3	16	-	TRBD2
TGTGCCAGCAGCACAGGGGGTGAGACTGAAGCTTTCTTT	CASSTGGETEAFF	TRBV7-3	TRBJ1-1	13	-	TRBD1
TGTGCCAGCAGCTTGGCAGGGACCTACGAGCAGTACTTC	CASSLAGTYEQYF	TRBV5-8	TRBJ2-7	13	once	-
TGCGCCAGCAGCCAGGACAGCAGCAATCAGCCCCAGCATTTT	CASSQDSSNQPQHF	TRBV5-1	TRBJ1-5	14	-	-
TGCGCCAGCAGCCTCAGCGGGGTAACCGCTAGCACAGATACGCAGTATTTT	CASSLSGVTASTDTQYF	TRBV4-1	TRBJ2-3	17	-	TRBD2
TGTGCCAGCTCACCACCAGGTGGCTCTGGAAACACCATATATTTT	CASSPPGGSGNTIYF	TRBV18	TRBJ1-3	15	once	-
TGCAGCGTAACCCGACAGGCGAGCCGGCCGTTCTTC	CSVTRQASRPFF	TRBV29-1	TRBJ2-1	12	-	-
TGTGCCAGCAGCCCCTCCAACTCCTACGAGCAGTACTTC	CASSPSNSYEQYF	TRBV28	TRBJ2-7	13	-	-
TGTGCCAGCAGCCCTGGACAGGGGGGCTACGAGCAGTACTTC	CASSPGQGGYEQYF	TRBV5-4	TRBJ2-7	14	-	TRBD1
TGTGCCAGCAGTGACACCTCGGGACGCCTAGGGAGGGATGGCTACACCTTC	CASSDTSGRLGRDGYTF	TRBV6-1	TRBJ1-2	17	-	-
TGTGCCAGCAGCTACGACTCGAGCCGGGAGACCCAGTACTTC	CASSYDSSRETQYF	TRBV7-3	TRBJ2-5	14	-	-
TGTGCCAGCAGCTTTACCGGGACAGCTGGATACAATGAGCAGTTCTTC	CASSFTGTAGYNEQFF	TRBV7-9	TRBJ2-1	16	-	TRBD1
TGTGCCAGCAGCTTTCCCAATACTAGCGGGATATACAATGAGCAGTTCTTC	CASSFPNTSGIYNEQFF	TRBV7-6	TRBJ2-1	17	-	TRBD2
TGTGCCAGCAGCCCCGTCCGGGACAGGGTCGGAAACACCATATATTTT	CASSPVRDRVGNTIYF	TRBV7-9	TRBJ1-3	16	-	TRBD1
TGTGCCAGCACCGTCGGAGCGGGAGTCGGGGAGCAGTACTTC	CASTVGAGVGEQYF	TRBV2	TRBJ2-7	14	-	TRBD2
TGTGCCAGCAGGACCGGGACAGGCAATGAAAAACTGTTTTTT	CASRTGTGNEKLFF	TRBV7-6	TRBJ1-4	14	-	TRBD1
TGCGCCAGCAGCTTGGTAGGTACCGCGGAGGAAAAACTGTTTTTT	CASSLVGTAEEKLFF	TRBV5-1	TRBJ1-4	15	-	-
TGTGCCAGCAGTTACCAGCGCTCTGGGGCCAACGTCCTGACTTTC	CASSYQRSGANVLTF	TRBV6-5	TRBJ2-6	15	-	-
TGCGCCAGCAGCCCCCGAGTCGCGGCCGCGGCAGATACGCAGTATTTT	CASSPRVAAAADTQYF	TRBV5-1	TRBJ2-3	16	-	-